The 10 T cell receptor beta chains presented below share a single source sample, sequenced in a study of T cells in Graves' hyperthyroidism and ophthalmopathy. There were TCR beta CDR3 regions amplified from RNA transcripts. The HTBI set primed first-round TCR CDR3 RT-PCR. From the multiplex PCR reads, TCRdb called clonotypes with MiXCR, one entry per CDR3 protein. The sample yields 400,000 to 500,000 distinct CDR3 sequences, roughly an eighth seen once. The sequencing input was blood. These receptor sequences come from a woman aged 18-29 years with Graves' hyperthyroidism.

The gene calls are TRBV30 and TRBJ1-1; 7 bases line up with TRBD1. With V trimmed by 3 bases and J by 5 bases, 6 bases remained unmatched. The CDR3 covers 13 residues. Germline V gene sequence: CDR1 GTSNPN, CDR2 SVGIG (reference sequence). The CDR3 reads CAWSEGALTEAFF. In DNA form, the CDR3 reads TGTGCCTGGAGCGAGGGGGCCCTAACTGAAGCTTTCTTT.

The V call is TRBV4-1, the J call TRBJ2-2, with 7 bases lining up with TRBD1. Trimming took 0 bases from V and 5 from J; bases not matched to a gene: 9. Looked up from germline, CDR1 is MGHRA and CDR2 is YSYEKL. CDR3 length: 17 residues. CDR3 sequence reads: CASSQDPAGGSTGELFF. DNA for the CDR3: TGCGCCAGCAGCCAAGATCCGGCAGGGGGTAGTACCGGGGAGCTGTTTTTT.

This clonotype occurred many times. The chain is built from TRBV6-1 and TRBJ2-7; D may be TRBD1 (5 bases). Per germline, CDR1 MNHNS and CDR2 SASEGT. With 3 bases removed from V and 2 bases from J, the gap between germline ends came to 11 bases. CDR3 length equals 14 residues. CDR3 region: CASSDGEGAYEQYV. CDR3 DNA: TGTGCCAGCAGTGATGGTGAAGGGGCCTACGAGCAGTACGTC.

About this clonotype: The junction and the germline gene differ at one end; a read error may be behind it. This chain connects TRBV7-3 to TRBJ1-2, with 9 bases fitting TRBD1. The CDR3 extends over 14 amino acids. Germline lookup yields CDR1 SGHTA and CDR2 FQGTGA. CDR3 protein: CVSSPTGGPYGYTF. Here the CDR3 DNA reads TGTGTCAGCAGCCCAACAGGGGGCCCCTATGGCTACACCTTC.

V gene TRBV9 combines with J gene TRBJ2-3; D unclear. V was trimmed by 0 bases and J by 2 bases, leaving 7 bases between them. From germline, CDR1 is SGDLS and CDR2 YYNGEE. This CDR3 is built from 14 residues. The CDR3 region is CASSVARITDTQYF. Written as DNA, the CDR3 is TGTGCCAGCAGCGTAGCTAGAATCACAGATACGCAGTATTTT.

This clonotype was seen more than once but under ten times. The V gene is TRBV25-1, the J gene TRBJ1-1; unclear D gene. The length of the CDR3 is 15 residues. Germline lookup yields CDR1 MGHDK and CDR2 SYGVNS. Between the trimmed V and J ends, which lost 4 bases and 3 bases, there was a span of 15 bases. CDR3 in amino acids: CASSGGLPKDTEAFF. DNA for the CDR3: TGTGCCAGCAGTGGAGGGCTACCCAAGGACACTGAAGCTTTCTTT.

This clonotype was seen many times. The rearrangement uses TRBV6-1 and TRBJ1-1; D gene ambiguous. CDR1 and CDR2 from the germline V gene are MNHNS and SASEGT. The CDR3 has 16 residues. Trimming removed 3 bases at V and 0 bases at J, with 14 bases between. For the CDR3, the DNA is TGTGCCAGCAGTGACGGGAAACTTCATGTGAACACTGAAGCTTTCTTT. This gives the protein CASSDGKLHVNTEAFF.

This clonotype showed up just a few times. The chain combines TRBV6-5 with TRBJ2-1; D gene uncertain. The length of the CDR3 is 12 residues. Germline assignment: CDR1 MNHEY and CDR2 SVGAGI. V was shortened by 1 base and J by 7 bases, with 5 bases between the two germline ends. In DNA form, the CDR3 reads TGTGCCAGCAGTTACTTGGGGAATGAGCAGTTCTTC. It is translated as CASSYLGNEQFF.

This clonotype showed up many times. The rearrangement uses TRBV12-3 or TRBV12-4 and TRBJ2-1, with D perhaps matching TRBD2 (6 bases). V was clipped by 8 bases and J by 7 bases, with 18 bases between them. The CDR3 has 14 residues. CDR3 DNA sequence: TGTGCCAGCGTTAGACACGGTAGCGGTAATGAGCAGTTCTTC. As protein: CASVRHGSGNEQFF.

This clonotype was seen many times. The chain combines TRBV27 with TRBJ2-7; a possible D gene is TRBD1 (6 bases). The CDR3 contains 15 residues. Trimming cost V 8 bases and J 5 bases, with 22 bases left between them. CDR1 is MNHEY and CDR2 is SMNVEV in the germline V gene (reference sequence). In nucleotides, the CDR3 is TGTGCCAGCCGCCTGGCACGGGACAATCTCAACGAGCAGTACTTC. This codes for CASRLARDNLNEQYF.